A selection of T cell receptor beta chains follows, all from one sample in a study of identical twins. TCRdb re-analysed the 5' RACE reads in MiXCR, keeping a single row per CDR3 protein. Of 250,000 or so distinct CDR3 sequences in the sample, roughly 8.7% are singletons; the top ten hold roughly 3.1%. The sample also formed part of further work on yellow fever vaccine responses in identical twins.

Specimen: CD8+ T cells sorted from blood. The source is a woman aged 18 to 35 in good health. CDR3s include the opening cysteine and the closing phenylalanine or tryptophan. D genes are given only for firm matches. Rows give clone size only sometimes, using once, few, many, or a class for an expanded clone.

d_call	v_call	clone_size	j_call	cdr3_aa	cdr3_nt
.	TRBV7-9	.	TRBJ2-1	CASSLASVRSYNEQFF	TGTGCCAGCAGCTTAGCTTCAGTGCGCTCCTACAATGAGCAGTTCTTC
.	TRBV7-9	.	TRBJ2-5	CASSPTTVSIDWTQYF	TGTGCCAGCAGCCCAACGACAGTGTCGATCGACTGGACCCAGTACTTC
.	TRBV10-3	.	TRBJ2-5	CAISESEREETQYF	TGTGCCATCAGTGAGTCGGAGAGGGAAGAGACCCAGTACTTC
TRBD1	TRBV10-3	.	TRBJ2-1	CAISETGTAPYNEQFF	TGTGCCATCAGTGAAACCGGGACAGCCCCATACAATGAGCAGTTCTTC
TRBD2	TRBV12-3/TRBV12-4	many	TRBJ2-5	CASSFRWEGETQYF	TGTGCCAGCAGTTTTCGCTGGGAGGGAGAGACCCAGTACTTC
TRBD1	TRBV28	few	TRBJ2-1	CASTRQGAYNEQFF	TGTGCCAGCACCCGACAGGGGGCCTACAATGAGCAGTTCTTC
TRBD2	TRBV10-3	many	TRBJ2-2	CAISGERENTGELFF	TGTGCCATCAGTGGGGAGCGGGAGAACACCGGGGAGCTGTTTTTT
TRBD2	TRBV7-8	.	TRBJ2-7	CASSLATGGRYEQYF	TGTGCCAGCAGCTTAGCGACGGGGGGGCGGTACGAGCAGTACTTC
.	TRBV12-3/TRBV12-4	many	TRBJ2-3	CASSGRNVGESTDTQYF	TGTGCCAGCAGTGGCCGGAACGTTGGCGAATCCACAGATACGCAGTATTTT
TRBD1	TRBV12-3/TRBV12-4	many	TRBJ2-3	CASSSRTGGEVDTQYF	TGTGCCAGCAGTTCCAGGACAGGGGGCGAAGTCGATACGCAGTATTTT
TRBD1	TRBV7-9	few	TRBJ1-4	CASSLGGTGPDNEKLFF	TGTGCCAGCAGCTTAGGCGGGACAGGGCCCGATAATGAAAAACTGTTTTTT
.	TRBV7-8	.	TRBJ2-3	CASSLPTLLTDTQYF	TGTGCCAGCAGCTTGCCGACGCTTCTCACAGATACGCAGTATTTT
.	TRBV4-2	many	TRBJ2-7	CASSQDPTVSYEQYF	TGTGCCAGCAGCCAAGATCCGACAGTATCCTACGAGCAGTACTTC
.	TRBV7-9	many	TRBJ2-7	CASSSRDSNFYEQYF	TGTGCCAGCAGCTCGAGAGACAGCAACTTCTACGAGCAGTACTTC
.	TRBV29-1	many	TRBJ1-1	CSVDGGKITEAFF	TGCAGCGTTGATGGGGGTAAGATCACTGAAGCTTTCTTT
.	TRBV2	few	TRBJ1-6	CASSEAWGQSNSPLHF	TGTGCCAGCAGTGAAGCGTGGGGGCAGTCTAATTCACCCCTCCACTTT
.	TRBV30	few	TRBJ2-1	CACALGNEQFF	TGTGCCTGCGCGTTAGGGAATGAGCAGTTCTTC
.	TRBV5-1	many	TRBJ2-7	CASSREGPLGEQYF	TGCGCCAGCAGCCGAGAGGGTCCCTTAGGAGAGCAGTACTTC
TRBD2	TRBV7-9	many	TRBJ2-1	CASSLLAVYNEQFF	TGTGCCAGCAGCTTGCTAGCGGTCTACAATGAGCAGTTCTTC
.	TRBV29-1	many	TRBJ2-7	CSVEDLVSYEQYF	TGCAGCGTTGAAGATCTTGTCTCCTACGAGCAGTACTTC
TRBD1	TRBV5-5	few	TRBJ2-7	CASSLPTGDEQYF	TGTGCCAGCAGTCTCCCGACAGGGGACGAGCAGTACTTC
.	TRBV12-3/TRBV12-4	.	TRBJ1-5	CASTVGRNQPQHF	TGTGCCAGCACGGTCGGGCGCAATCAGCCCCAGCATTTT
TRBD1	TRBV7-4	few	TRBJ2-6	CASSSRQGPFSGANVLTF	TGTGCCAGCAGCTCCCGACAGGGACCTTTCTCTGGGGCCAACGTCCTGACTTTC
TRBD1	TRBV27	.	TRBJ2-7	CASSLTGTGDEQYF	TGTGCCAGCAGTCTAACCGGGACAGGGGACGAGCAGTACTTC
TRBD1	TRBV7-9	few	TRBJ2-5	CASSYRGEETQYF	TGTGCCAGCAGCTACAGGGGAGAAGAGACCCAGTACTTC
TRBD1	TRBV6-5	.	TRBJ2-3	CASSSRSGTVTDTQYF	TGTGCCAGCAGTTCCCGATCCGGGACAGTCACAGATACGCAGTATTTT
.	TRBV4-3	few	TRBJ2-7	CASSQEGAREQYF	TGCGCCAGCAGCCAAGAGGGGGCGCGAGAGCAGTACTTC
TRBD2	TRBV20-1	.	TRBJ2-5	CSAPLAGGTLETQYF	TGCAGTGCTCCATTAGCGGGGGGTACCCTGGAGACCCAGTACTTC
TRBD2	TRBV29-1	many	TRBJ2-1	CSVVGLAGVGEQFF	TGCAGCGTTGTAGGACTAGCGGGGGTTGGGGAGCAGTTCTTC
.	TRBV28	many	TRBJ2-2	CCVGRNTGELFF	TGCTGTGTGGGCCGGAACACCGGGGAGCTGTTTTTT
.	TRBV3-1	few	TRBJ1-4	CASSQVTGRTEIGEKLFF	TGTGCCAGCAGCCAAGTTACGGGTCGGACAGAAATAGGGGAAAAACTGTTTTTT
TRBD1	TRBV27	.	TRBJ1-5	CASSRGGSNQPQHF	TGTGCCAGCAGTCGAGGGGGCAGCAATCAGCCCCAGCATTTT
TRBD1	TRBV4-1	.	TRBJ2-1	CASSQPPGQDTNEQFF	TGCGCCAGCAGCCAACCACCGGGACAGGATACCAATGAGCAGTTCTTC
TRBD2	TRBV27	.	TRBJ2-1	CASSLTSPQISYNEQFF	TGTGCCAGCAGTTTGACTAGCCCTCAAATCTCCTACAATGAGCAGTTCTTC
.	TRBV12-3/TRBV12-4	few	TRBJ2-5	CASSPQGWETQYF	TGTGCCAGCAGTCCGCAGGGTTGGGAGACCCAGTACTTC
.	TRBV29-1	many	TRBJ2-3	CSGAGDTDTQYF	TGCAGCGGGGCAGGAGACACAGATACGCAGTATTTT
.	TRBV10-1	few	TRBJ2-1	CASSEVGVKNEQFF	TGCGCCAGCAGTGAGGTGGGAGTGAAGAATGAGCAGTTCTTC
.	TRBV27	.	TRBJ2-3	CASSLWGAGTDTQYF	TGTGCCAGCAGTTTATGGGGGGCTGGCACAGATACGCAGTATTTT
.	TRBV7-9	.	TRBJ1-1	CASSRPLGNTEAFF	TGTGCCAGCAGCCGCCCCCTAGGGAACACTGAAGCTTTCTTT
.	TRBV7-9	.	TRBJ2-2	CASSDLGGDPTGELFF	TGTGCCAGCAGCGACTTGGGTGGAGACCCAACCGGGGAGCTGTTTTTT
.	TRBV27	few	TRBJ2-1	CASSESGNEQFF	TGTGCCAGCAGTGAGTCTGGCAATGAGCAGTTCTTC
.	TRBV15	.	TRBJ2-6	CATSTRTGTGANVLTF	TGTGCCACCAGCACTAGAACAGGGACCGGGGCCAACGTCCTGACTTTC